The 9 T cell receptor beta chains presented below share a single source sample, sequenced in a study of OX40 agonist ivuxolimab in advanced cancers. Profiling relied on immunoSEQ multiplex PCR, and the TCRdb table lists in-frame clones only, not all of them. The sample has 70,000 to 80,000 clones, 89% seen once. The source was CD4+ or CD8+ T cells sorted from blood, collected in a trial of the OX40 agonist ivuxolimab. These receptors came from an adult with an advanced solid tumor such as melanoma, head and neck, liver or kidney cancer.

V usage is TRBV29-1 and J usage is TRBJ1-1; D ambiguous. Germline loops: CDR1 SQVTM, CDR2 ANQGSEA. The V and J ends lost 4 bases and 2 bases respectively, with 14 bases between them. The CDR3 extends over 14 amino acids. The CDR3 bases are TGCAGCGTTGTCAGATCACTACCTAACACTGAAGCTTTCTTT. Amino acids: CSVVRSLPNTEAFF.

The chain has TRBV19 and TRBJ2-7; TRBD2 is a possible D gene (7 bases). The CDR3 is 18 amino acids. The germline V gene has CDR1 LNHDA and CDR2 SQIVND (reference sequence). The V end was cut by 1 base, the J end by 2 bases, with 21 bases between. The CDR3 here is CASSIGGGSGKLPYEQYF. Here the CDR3 DNA reads TGTGCCAGTAGTATAGGGGGGGGCAGCGGGAAACTCCCCTACGAGCAGTACTTC.

The V call is TRBV11-2, the J call TRBJ2-1; 11 positions agree with TRBD2. Looked up from germline, CDR1 is SGHAT and CDR2 is FQNNGV. The CDR3 is 17 residues long. The V gene end was trimmed by 0 bases and the J gene end by 7 bases; junction bases not matched to a gene: 8. CDR3 DNA: TGTGCCAGCAGCTTAGATCCACTAGCGGGAGTTGGAAATGAGCAGTTCTTC. This translates into CASSLDPLAGVGNEQFF. Together with reference TRBV11-2 and TRBJ2-1, the CDR3 gives the full variable domain: EAGVAQSPRYKIIEKRQSVAFWCNPISGHATLYWYQQILGQGPKLLIQFQNNGVVDDSQLPKDRFSAERLKGVDSTLKIQPAKLEDSAVYLCASSLDPLAGVGNEQFFGPGTRLTVL.

CDR3 sequence reads: CASSQAPRGESASAYPQYEQYF. The DNA of the CDR3 is TGTGCCAGCAGCCAAGCCCCTCGGGGGGAGTCGGCCTCGGCCTATCCCCAGTACGAGCAGTACTTC. V usage is TRBV4-2 and J usage is TRBJ2-7, with 7 bases fitting TRBD2. The CDR3 covers 22 residues. The junction had 28 bases not matched to a gene; V was cut back by 1 base and J by 4 bases. CDR1 and CDR2 (germline): LGHNA, YNFKEQ.

V gene TRBV7-2 combines with J gene TRBJ2-5; either TRBD1 or TRBD2 may fit D (5 bases each). Trimming cost V 5 bases and J 9 bases, with 10 bases left between them. From germline, CDR1 is SGHTA and CDR2 FQGNSA. This CDR3 comprises 11 residues. The CDR3 DNA reads TGTGCCAGCAGCAAACCGGGGCCCCAGTACTTC. This gives the protein CASSKPGPQYF.

The genes are TRBV19 and TRBJ2-2; 7 bases are shared with TRBD1. Germline V gene data show CDR1 as LNHDA and CDR2 as SQIVND (reference sequence). The trim removed 4 bases at V and 5 bases at J, leaving 7 bases unmatched. This CDR3 has 15 amino acids. In nucleotides, the CDR3 is TGTGCCAGTAGTACAACAGGGGACGCGACCGGGGAGCTGTTTTTT. Amino acids: CASSTTGDATGELFF.

The chain couples TRBV5-5 to TRBJ2-7; D is unclear. The V end was cut by 4 bases, the J end by 6 bases, with 11 bases between. This CDR3 has 12 residues. Looked up from germline, CDR1 is SGHKS and CDR2 is YYEKEE (reference sequence). CDR3 coding DNA: TGTGCCAGCAGCCTGGTGGGTTTCGAGCAGTACTTC. Its translation is CASSLVGFEQYF.

This chain connects TRBV6-5 to TRBJ2-5, with D possibly TRBD2 on 5 matching bases. The better agreement between TRBJ2-7 and the DNA end casts doubt on the J call. CDR3 length: 14 residues. Germline V gene sequence: CDR1 MNHEY, CDR2 SVGAGI. The CDR3 nucleotides read TGTGCCAGCAGTTACGAAGGTAGCGCCGACGAGCAGTACTTC. Encoded protein: CASSYEGSADEQYF.

V is TRBV6-4 and J is TRBJ2-1, with D possibly being TRBD2 (5 bases). Trimming pared 8 bases from V and 10 bases from J, leaving 12 bases between. The CDR3 runs 11 residues. The germline CDR1 and CDR2 sequences are MRHNA and SNTAGT. The DNA of the CDR3 is TGTGCCAGCTCGTTGGGAGTCGAGCAGTTCTTC. Protein sequence: CASSLGVEQFF.